This record covers a single T cell receptor beta chain. Its antigen is currently unknown. At one end the junction does not follow the germline gene, possibly because of a read error. CDR3 length: 15 amino acids. Per the germline V gene, CDR1 is LGHDT and CDR2 is YNNKEL (reference sequence). This record belongs to a study of molecular identifiers for immune sequencing clone quantification. The study's findings and limits: Effector cells had over 99% of their molecules in clones above 20 RNA copies, while naive cells had under 1%.

It was from about 21,000 to 970,000 sorted cells, with 10%, 30% or 50% RNA, that naive CD8 libraries came. Naive CD8 T cells, phenotype CD8+CD4-CCR7+CD45RA+, were sorted. TCRdb recomputed calls from the PCR reads with MiXCR, one row per CDR3 protein. In the table there are some 590,000 distinct CDR3 sequences, around 25% of which are singletons. The origin of this receptor is a human donor in good health. Some libraries in this study had Jurkat cell RNA spiked in. Material: naive CD8+ T cells from blood, with Jurkat cell RNA spiked in. The subset: FACS-sorted CD8+CD4-CCR7+CD45RA+ naive T cells. The rearrangement links TRBV3-1 to TRBJ2-7, with 9 bases identical to TRBD1. Here the CDR3 DNA reads TGTGCCAGCAGCCAAGATGGACAGGGGCTAGGGGAGCGGTACTTC. It translates to CASSQDGQGLGERYF.